This T cell receptor (beta chain) was sequenced for a study of long-term antiretroviral therapy in people with HIV. J gave up 0 bases and V 4 bases, and 9 bases lay outside the gene matches. Germline V CDR1 and CDR2: MNHEY, SMNVEV (reference sequence). The CDR3 spans 18 residues. This clone qualifies as medium-sized. Survey-level immunoSEQ v3.0 assays were run. Each sample had sequencing targeting roughly 35,000-50,000 T-cell genomes. The assay was immunoSEQ multiplex PCR, and TCRdb's table has in-frame clones only and misses some. The sample holds tens of thousands of clones; around 80% are singletons and the top ten take about 9.3%.

The receptor was isolated from a man younger than 35 with HIV. The rearrangement links TRBV27 to TRBJ2-7, with 13 bases lining up with TRBD2. The specimen comprised unsorted PBMCs, sampled 1.5 years before starting antiretroviral therapy. CDR3 loop: CASSSWTSGGGFSYEQYF. CDR3 DNA: TGTGCCAGCAGTTCTTGGACTAGCGGGGGCGGGTTCTCCTACGAGCAGTACTTC.